This entry lists 10 T cell receptor beta chains sequenced from one sample in a study of cytomegalovirus exposure and HLA in healthy donors. 60 Vbeta and 13 Jbeta primers were used in PCR. Sequencing was performed with immunoSEQ multiplex PCR; in TCRdb, only in-frame clones are kept and a portion is missing. The table lists fewer than 180,000 clones, 55% to 75% of them singletons. The sample comprised PBMCs. The receptors shown here come from a woman aged 55-69 years in good health and CMV-seropositive.

V and J are TRBV6-4 and TRBJ2-1, with 9 positions matching TRBD2. J gave up 7 bases and V 5 bases, and 12 bases lay outside the gene matches. The CDR3 totals 16 residues. The germline gives CDR1 MRHNA, CDR2 SNTAGT. In DNA, the CDR3 is TGTGCCAGCAGTCCGTCCGTGCGGGAGGGTTCGAATGAGCAGTTCTTC. Its protein product is CASSPSVREGSNEQFF.

The gene calls are TRBV2 and TRBJ1-3, with 7 positions matching TRBD1. J lost 0 bases, V lost 10 bases, and 6 bases had no gene match. Per germline, CDR1 SNHLY and CDR2 FYNNEI. The CDR3 length is 14 residues. The CDR3 sequence is CATRDSASGNTIYF. As DNA, the CDR3 is TGTGCCACCCGGGACAGTGCCTCTGGAAACACCATATATTTT.

The chain uses TRBV5-1 and TRBJ2-5, with TRBD2 as a possible D gene (6 bases). The DNA end is a closer match to TRBJ2-7, so the J assignment may be wrong. Germline CDR1 SGHRS, CDR2 YFSETQ. The CDR3 is made up of 13 amino acids. As DNA, the CDR3 is TGCGCCAGCAGCTTGAGTAGCGGTTACGAGCAGTACTTC. The encoded protein is CASSLSSGYEQYF.

The chain recombines TRBV2 with TRBJ2-2; 7 bases match TRBD2. The germline gives CDR1 SNHLY, CDR2 FYNNEI. The CDR3 consists of 16 residues. V gave up 4 bases and J gave up 4 bases; unmatched junction bases: 9. As DNA, the CDR3 is TGTGCCAGCAGTGGGGGGAGCGGGGTAGGCACCGGGGAGCTGTTTTTT. Protein: CASSGGSGVGTGELFF.

The CDR3 DNA is TGTGCCATCAAAGCCGACAGCATGAACACTGAAGCTTTCTTT. It specifies CAIKADSMNTEAFF. V is TRBV10-3 and J is TRBJ1-1; perhaps TRBD1 as D (5 bases). V shed 7 bases and J shed 0 bases, with 12 bases lying between them. Germline CDR1 is ENHRY and CDR2 is SYGVKD. This CDR3 comprises 14 residues.

CDR3 loop: CASSAALGYEQYF. The CDR3 coding sequence is TGTGCCAGCAGCGCGGCGCTTGGCTACGAGCAGTACTTC. The rearrangement joins TRBV6-5 to TRBJ2-7; D ambiguous. This CDR3 has 13 residues. CDR1 and CDR2 (germline): MNHEY, SVGAGI. V shed 6 bases and J shed 3 bases, with 12 bases lying between them.

This clone has more than one count but fewer than ten. The chain joins TRBV11-2 to TRBJ2-3; D ambiguous. CDR1 and CDR2 from the germline V gene are SGHAT and FQNNGV. V lost 2 bases, J lost 6 bases, and 6 bases lay in between. The CDR3 loop spans 12 amino acids. CDR3 amino acids: CASSLIIDTQYF. The CDR3 region has the DNA TGTGCCAGCAGCTTAATCATTGATACGCAGTATTTT.

The chain carries TRBV14 and TRBJ2-3; no firm D call. V was pared by 5 bases and J by 6 bases, with 6 bases between. The CDR3 has 11 residues. The V gene's germline CDR1 is SGHDN and CDR2 FVKESK. CDR3 nucleotide sequence: TGTGCCAGCAGCTCCGCGGATACGCAGTATTTT. Translating gives CASSSADTQYF.

This clone was seen only a few times. This chain joins TRBV5-1 and TRBJ1-1; 7 bases are shared with TRBD1. The V gene's germline CDR1 is SGHRS and CDR2 YFSETQ. The CDR3 is 14 amino acids. Trimming at V came to 3 bases and at J to 3 bases, leaving 5 bases not matched to a gene. The CDR3 DNA is TGCGCCAGCAGCTCCACAGGGGCGGACACTGAAGCTTTCTTT. Protein: CASSSTGADTEAFF.

The chain links TRBV30 to TRBJ1-1; D unresolved. The CDR3 extends over 13 amino acids. Germline-derived CDR1 and CDR2 are GTSNPN and SVGIG (reference sequence). V shed 6 bases and J shed 1 base, with 12 bases lying between them. CDR3 sequence reads: CACGSQQNTEAFF. CDR3 nucleotides: TGTGCCTGCGGGAGCCAACAGAACACTGAAGCTTTCTTT.